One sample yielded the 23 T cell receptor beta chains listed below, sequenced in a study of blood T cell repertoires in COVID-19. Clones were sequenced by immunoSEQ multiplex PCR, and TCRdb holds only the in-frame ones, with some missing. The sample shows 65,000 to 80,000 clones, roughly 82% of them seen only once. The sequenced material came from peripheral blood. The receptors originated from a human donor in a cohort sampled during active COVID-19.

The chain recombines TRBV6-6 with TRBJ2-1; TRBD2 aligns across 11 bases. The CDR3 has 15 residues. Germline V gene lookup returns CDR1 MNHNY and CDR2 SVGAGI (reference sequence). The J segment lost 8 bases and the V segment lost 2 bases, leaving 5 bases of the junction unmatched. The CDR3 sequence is CASSYIAGGLDEQFF. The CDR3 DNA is TGTGCCAGCAGTTACATAGCGGGGGGGCTGGATGAGCAGTTCTTC.

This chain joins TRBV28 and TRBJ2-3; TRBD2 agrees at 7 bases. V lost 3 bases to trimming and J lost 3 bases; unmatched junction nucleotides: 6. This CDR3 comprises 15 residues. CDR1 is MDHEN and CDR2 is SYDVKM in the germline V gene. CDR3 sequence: CASSLSWGGTDTQYF. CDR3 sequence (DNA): TGTGCCAGCAGTTTGTCTTGGGGGGGGACAGATACGCAGTATTTT.

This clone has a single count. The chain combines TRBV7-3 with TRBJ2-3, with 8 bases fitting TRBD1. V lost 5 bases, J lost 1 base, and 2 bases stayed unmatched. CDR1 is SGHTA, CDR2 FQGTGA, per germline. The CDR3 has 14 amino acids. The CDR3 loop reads CASSTDRGTDTQYF. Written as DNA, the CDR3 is TGTGCCAGCAGCACGGACAGGGGCACAGATACGCAGTATTTT.

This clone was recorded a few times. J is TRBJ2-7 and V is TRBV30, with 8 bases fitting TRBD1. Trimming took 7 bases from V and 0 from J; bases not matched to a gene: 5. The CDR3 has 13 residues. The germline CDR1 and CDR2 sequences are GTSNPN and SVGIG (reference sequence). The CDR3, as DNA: TGTGCCTCCTTAACAGGGGGCTCCTACGAGCAGTACTTC. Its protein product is CASLTGGSYEQYF. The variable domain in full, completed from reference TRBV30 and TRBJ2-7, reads SQTIHQWPATLVQPVGSPLSLECTVEGTSNPNLYWYRQAAGRGLQLLFYSVGIGQISSEVPQNLSASRPQDRQFILSSKKLLLSDSGFYLCASLTGGSYEQYFGPGTRLTVT.

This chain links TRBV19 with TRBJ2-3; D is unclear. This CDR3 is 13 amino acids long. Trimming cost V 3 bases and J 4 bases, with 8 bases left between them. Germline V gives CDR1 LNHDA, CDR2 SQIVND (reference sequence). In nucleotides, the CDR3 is TGTGCCAGTAGTATCGGTATCGCAGATACGCAGTATTTT. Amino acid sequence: CASSIGIADTQYF.

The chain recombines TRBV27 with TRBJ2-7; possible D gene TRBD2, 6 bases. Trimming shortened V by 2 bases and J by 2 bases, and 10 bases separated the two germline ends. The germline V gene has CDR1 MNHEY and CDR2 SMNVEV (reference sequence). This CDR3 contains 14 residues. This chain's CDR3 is CASSLVGGPYEQYF. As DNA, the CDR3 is TGTGCCAGCAGTTTAGTGGGGGGACCCTACGAGCAGTACTTC.

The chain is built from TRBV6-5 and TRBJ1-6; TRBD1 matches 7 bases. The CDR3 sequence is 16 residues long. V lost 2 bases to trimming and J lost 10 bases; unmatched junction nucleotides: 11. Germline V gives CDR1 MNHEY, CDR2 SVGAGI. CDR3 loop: CASSYTTGSKNSPLHF. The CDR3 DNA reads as TGTGCCAGCAGTTACACGACAGGGTCGAAGAACTCACCCCTCCACTTT.

CDR3 DNA: TGTGCCAGCTCACCTTCCGGCGCCCGAGGGACAGATACGCAGTATTTT. As protein: CASSPSGARGTDTQYF. The chain carries TRBV18 and TRBJ2-3; tentative D call: TRBD2 (5 bases). V was trimmed by 3 bases and J by 3 bases, leaving 16 bases between them. The CDR3 is 16 residues long. Germline V gives CDR1 KGHSH, CDR2 LQKENI.

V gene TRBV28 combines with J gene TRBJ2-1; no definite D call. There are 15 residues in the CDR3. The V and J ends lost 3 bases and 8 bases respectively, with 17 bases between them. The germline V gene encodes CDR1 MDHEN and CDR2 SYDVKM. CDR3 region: CASSLAAEVGYEQFF. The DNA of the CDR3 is TGTGCCAGCAGTTTGGCGGCCGAGGTTGGCTATGAGCAGTTCTTC.

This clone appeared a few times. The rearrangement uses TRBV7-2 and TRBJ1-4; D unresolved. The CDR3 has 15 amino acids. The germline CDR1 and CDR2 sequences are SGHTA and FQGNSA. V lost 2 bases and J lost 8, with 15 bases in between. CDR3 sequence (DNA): TGTGCCAGCAGCTTAAATCCGGGTCTCGGAGAAAAACTGTTTTTT. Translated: CASSLNPGLGEKLFF.

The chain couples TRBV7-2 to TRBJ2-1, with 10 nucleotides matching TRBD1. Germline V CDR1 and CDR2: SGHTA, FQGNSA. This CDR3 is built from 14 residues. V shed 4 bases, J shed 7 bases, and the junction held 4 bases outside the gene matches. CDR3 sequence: CASSSGQGWNEQFF. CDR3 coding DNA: TGTGCCAGCAGCTCGGGACAGGGGTGGAATGAGCAGTTCTTC.

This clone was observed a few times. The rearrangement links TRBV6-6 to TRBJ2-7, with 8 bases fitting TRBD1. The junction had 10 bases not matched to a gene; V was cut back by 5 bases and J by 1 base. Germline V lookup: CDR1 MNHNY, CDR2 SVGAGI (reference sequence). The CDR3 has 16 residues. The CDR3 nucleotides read TGTGCCAGCAGTACCACAGGACAGGGTCGATCCTACGAGCAGTACTTC. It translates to CASSTTGQGRSYEQYF.

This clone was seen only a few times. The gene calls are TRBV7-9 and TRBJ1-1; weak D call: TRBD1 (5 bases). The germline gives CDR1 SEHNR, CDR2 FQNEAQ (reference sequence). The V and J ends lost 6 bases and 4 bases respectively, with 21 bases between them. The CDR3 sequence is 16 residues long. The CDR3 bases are TGTGCCAGCAGGCAAACCTTAGGGGATGTGGGCACTGAAGCTTTCTTT. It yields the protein CASRQTLGDVGTEAFF.

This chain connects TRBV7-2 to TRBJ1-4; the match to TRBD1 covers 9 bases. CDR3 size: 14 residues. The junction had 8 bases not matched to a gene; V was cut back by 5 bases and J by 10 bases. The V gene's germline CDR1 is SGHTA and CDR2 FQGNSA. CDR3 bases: TGTGCCAGCAGCCCTGGGACAGGGCGGGGAAAACTGTTTTTT. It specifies CASSPGTGRGKLFF.

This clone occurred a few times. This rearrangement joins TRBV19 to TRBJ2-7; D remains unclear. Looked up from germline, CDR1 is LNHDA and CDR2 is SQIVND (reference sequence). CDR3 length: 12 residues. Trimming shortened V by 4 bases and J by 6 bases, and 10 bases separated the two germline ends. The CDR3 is CASSNGAAEQYF. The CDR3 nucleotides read TGTGCCAGTAGTAACGGTGCTGCCGAGCAGTACTTC.

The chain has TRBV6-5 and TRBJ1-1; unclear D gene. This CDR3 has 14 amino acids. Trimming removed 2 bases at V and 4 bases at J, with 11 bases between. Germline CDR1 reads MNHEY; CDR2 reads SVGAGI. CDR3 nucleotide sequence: TGTGCCAGCAGTTACAGCGGGGTTGGCACTGAAGCTTTCTTT. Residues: CASSYSGVGTEAFF.

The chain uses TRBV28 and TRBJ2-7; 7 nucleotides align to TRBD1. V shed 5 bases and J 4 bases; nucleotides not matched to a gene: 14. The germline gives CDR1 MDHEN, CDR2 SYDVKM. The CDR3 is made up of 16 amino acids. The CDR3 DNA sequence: TGTGCCAGCAGTCAAGGGCCGGGACAGAGCCTATACGAGCAGTACTTC. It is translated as CASSQGPGQSLYEQYF.

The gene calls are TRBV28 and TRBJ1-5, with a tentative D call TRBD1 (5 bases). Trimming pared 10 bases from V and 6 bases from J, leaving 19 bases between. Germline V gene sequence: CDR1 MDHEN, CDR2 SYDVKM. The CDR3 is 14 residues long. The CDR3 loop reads CATLGHRRVQPQHF. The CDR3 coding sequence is TGTGCCACCTTAGGACACCGGAGGGTTCAGCCCCAGCATTTT.

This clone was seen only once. CDR3 nucleotides: TGCGCCAGCAGCCACGCCGGGACTCAATCCAATGAGCAGTTCTTC. Encoded protein: CASSHAGTQSNEQFF. The V gene is TRBV4-1, the J gene TRBJ2-1, with TRBD2 as a possible D gene (6 bases). The CDR3 runs 15 residues. Germline V lookup: CDR1 MGHRA, CDR2 YSYEKL. V was cut by 3 bases and J by 6 bases, with 15 bases left in between.

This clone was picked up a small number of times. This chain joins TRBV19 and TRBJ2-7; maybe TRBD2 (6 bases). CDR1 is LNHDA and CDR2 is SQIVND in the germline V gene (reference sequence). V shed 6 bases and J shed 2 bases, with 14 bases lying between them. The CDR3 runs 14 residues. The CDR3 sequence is CASSPPGLPYEQYF. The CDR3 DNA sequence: TGTGCCAGTAGCCCCCCCGGACTACCCTACGAGCAGTACTTC.

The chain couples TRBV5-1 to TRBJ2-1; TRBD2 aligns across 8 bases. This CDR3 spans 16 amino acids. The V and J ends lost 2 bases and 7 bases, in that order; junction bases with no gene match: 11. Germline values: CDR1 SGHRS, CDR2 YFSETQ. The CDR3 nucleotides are TGCGCCAGCAGCTTCGCCGGCGGGGGGATAGGAAATGAGCAGTTCTTC. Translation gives CASSFAGGGIGNEQFF.

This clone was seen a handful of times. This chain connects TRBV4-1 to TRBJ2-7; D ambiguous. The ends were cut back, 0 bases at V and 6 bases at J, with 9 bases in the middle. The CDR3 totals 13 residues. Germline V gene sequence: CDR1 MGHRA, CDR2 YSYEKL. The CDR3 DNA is TGCGCCAGCAGCCAAGATGGGCTTTTCGAGCAGTACTTC. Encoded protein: CASSQDGLFEQYF.

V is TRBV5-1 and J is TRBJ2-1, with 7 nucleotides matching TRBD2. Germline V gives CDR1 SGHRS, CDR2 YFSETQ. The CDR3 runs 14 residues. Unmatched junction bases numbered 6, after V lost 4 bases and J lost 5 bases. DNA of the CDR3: TGCGCCAGCAGCCCCGGGGACTACGACAATGAGCAGTTCTTC. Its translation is CASSPGDYDNEQFF.